This TCR beta chain was identified in a study of blood T cells in healthy people across ages. Primed by a sample-barcoded 5' primer and a J-beta primer mix, a second PCR proceeded for 7 to 11 cycles. TCRdb used MiXCR to reprocess the 5' RACE reads, holding one entry per CDR3 protein. This sample has over a million distinct CDR3 sequences, with roughly 59% found just once. V was shortened by 2 bases and J by 3 bases, with 10 bases between the two germline ends. CDR3 length: 14 amino acids. CDR1 and CDR2 (germline): MNHEY, SVGAGI. The V and J genes are TRBV6-5 and TRBJ1-2; D not certain. The TCR sequence derives from a man between 18 and 35 years old in good health. The sample was blood. The CDR3 nucleotides read TGTGCCAGCAGTTACGGGTGGAAGGACTATGGCTACACCTTC. Protein sequence: CASSYGWKDYGYTF.